These 19 T cell receptor beta chains were sequenced from one sample in a study of naive CD8 T cells in extremely preterm neonates (dated 2017 in TCRdb). The library was generated by the immunoSEQ multiplex PCR assay. Sourced from immuneACCESS, this table was stored by TCRdb with only in-frame sequences that have V and J called. A share of the clones is absent; for the studies checked, an unresolved V gene accounts for under half, and the remainder has no known explanation. For this sample there are around 4,600 clones; 95% to 98% appear just once. The top ten hold approximately 0.52% of the sample. Sample: naive CD8+ T cells from blood. The origin of the receptors is a human donor in good health.

The CDR3, as DNA: TGTGCCAGCAGCGCTCCCCCCGGGCGGGAGAAAGAGACCCAGTACTTC. Its protein product is CASSAPPGREKETQYF. V is TRBV11-2 and J is TRBJ2-5, with 7 nucleotides matching TRBD2. Germline CDR1 is SGHAT and CDR2 is FQNNGV. This CDR3 comprises 16 residues. J gave up 3 bases and V 5 bases, and 12 bases lay outside the gene matches. Full variable domain (remainder filled in from reference TRBV11-2 and TRBJ2-5): EAGVAQSPRYKIIEKRQSVAFWCNPISGHATLYWYQQILGQGPKLLIQFQNNGVVDDSQLPKDRFSAERLKGVDSTLKIQPAKLEDSAVYLCASSAPPGREKETQYFGPGTRLLVL.

The V call is TRBV9, the J call TRBJ1-5; 9 bases agree with TRBD1. Germline V gene data show CDR1 as SGDLS and CDR2 as YYNGEE. J gave up 6 bases and V 4 bases, and 2 bases lay outside the gene matches. The CDR3 extends over 13 amino acids. CDR3 DNA: TGTGCCAGCAGCCCACAGGGGGCTCAGCCCCAGCATTTT. It yields the protein CASSPQGAQPQHF.

The chain carries TRBV5-5 and TRBJ1-1; 11 nucleotides agree with TRBD1. With V trimmed by 0 bases and J by 4 bases, 8 bases remained unmatched. The germline CDR1 and CDR2 sequences are SGHKS and YYEKEE (reference sequence). The CDR3 covers 17 residues. CDR3 DNA: TGTGCCAGCAGCTTGGCGGGACAGGGGGTTATGGGCACTGAAGCTTTCTTT. Amino acids: CASSLAGQGVMGTEAFF.

This chain links TRBV7-8 with TRBJ2-1; TRBD2 matches at 7 bases. Trimming at V came to 5 bases and at J to 5 bases, leaving 6 bases not matched to a gene. Germline lookup yields CDR1 SGHVS and CDR2 FQNEAQ. CDR3 length: 14 amino acids. This chain's CDR3 is CASSPYAGDNEQFF. DNA of the CDR3: TGTGCCAGCAGCCCTTATGCGGGAGACAATGAGCAGTTCTTC. The variable domain in full, completed from reference TRBV7-8 and TRBJ2-1, reads GAGVSQSPRYKVAKRGQDVALRCDPISGHVSLFWYQQALGQGPEFLTYFQNEAQLDKSGLPSDRFFAERPEGSVSTLKIQRTQQEDSAVYLCASSPYAGDNEQFFGPGTRLTVL.

The sample holds one count of this clone. CDR3 DNA: TGTGCCAGCAGTTTATATAGCGGGAGGCACTACGAGCAGTACTTC. It codes for CASSLYSGRHYEQYF. The chain couples TRBV27 to TRBJ2-7, with 10 bases aligning to TRBD2. CDR1 and CDR2 from the germline V gene are MNHEY and SMNVEV (reference sequence). The V gene end was trimmed by 1 base and the J gene end by 3 bases; junction bases not matched to a gene: 3. This CDR3 has 15 residues.

The rearrangement uses TRBV28 and TRBJ1-2, with TRBD1 identical over 9 bases. The CDR3 contains 14 residues. Germline-derived CDR1 and CDR2 are MDHEN and SYDVKM. J was trimmed by 4 bases and V by 3 bases; bases with no gene match: 3. The CDR3 spells CASSFRTGVYGYTF. The CDR3 DNA follows: TGTGCCAGCAGTTTCCGGACAGGGGTCTATGGCTACACCTTC.

This clone was picked up one time. V is TRBV27 and J is TRBJ2-1, with D possibly matching TRBD1 (7 bases). The germline V gene encodes CDR1 MNHEY and CDR2 SMNVEV (reference sequence). The CDR3 covers 13 residues. The V and J ends lost 5 bases and 10 bases respectively, with 15 bases between them. The CDR3 sequence: CASSQGGRAEQFF. The CDR3 nucleotides read TGTGCCAGCAGTCAGGGGGGCAGGGCGGAGCAGTTCTTC.

This clone appeared once. V gene TRBV12-5 combines with J gene TRBJ2-5, with TRBD1 as a possible D gene (5 bases). The end of the DNA aligns better with TRBJ2-7, so the J call may be wrong. Germline CDR1 reads LGHNT; CDR2 reads FRNRAP. The CDR3 totals 14 residues. As DNA, the CDR3 is TGTGCTAGTGGTTTGGACAGGCGGACCTACGAGCAGTACTTC. Translation: CASGLDRRTYEQYF.

This rearrangement joins TRBV12-2 to TRBJ2-7; the D segment call TRBD2 is taken from the table without a DNA check. TRBV12-2 is reported as a pseudogene. The CDR3 extends over 16 amino acids. CDR3 in amino acids: CASRLEAAGPTGEQYF. The DNA of the CDR3 is TGTGCAAGTCGCTTAGAAGCAGCGGGGCCCACGGGGGAGCAGTACTTC.

This clone is a singleton in its sample. The genes are TRBV7-9 and TRBJ2-1; 11 positions match TRBD1. The CDR3 spans 13 residues. The V segment lost 3 bases and the J segment 9 bases; nucleotides outside the gene matches: 1. Germline-derived CDR1 and CDR2 are SEHNR and FQNEAQ (reference sequence). The CDR3 bases are TGTGCCAGCAGCTTGGGGACAGGGGGTGAGCAGTTCTTC. Its protein is CASSLGTGGEQFF.

CDR3 sequence reads: CASSAASGSNNEQFF. In nucleotides, the CDR3 is TGTGCCAGCAGCGCAGCTAGCGGGAGCAACAATGAGCAGTTCTTC. The chain combines TRBV9 with TRBJ2-1; 10 nucleotides align to TRBD2. The CDR3 totals 15 residues. V was pared by 3 bases and J by 5 bases, with 5 bases of the junction left unmatched. From germline, CDR1 is SGDLS and CDR2 YYNGEE.

The chain recombines TRBV6-6 with TRBJ2-5, with 7 bases fitting TRBD2. The CDR3 spans 15 residues. Trimming removed 4 bases from V and 0 bases from J; junction bases left unmatched: 5. The germline gives CDR1 MNHNY, CDR2 SVGAGI (reference sequence). CDR3 sequence reads: CASSSGSGYQETQYF. CDR3 in DNA: TGTGCCAGCAGTTCCGGTAGCGGGTACCAAGAGACCCAGTACTTC.

The rearrangement uses TRBV27 and TRBJ1-2; D uncertain. This CDR3 is 16 amino acids long. Trimming shortened V by 7 bases and J by 1 base, and 19 bases separated the two germline ends. The germline gives CDR1 MNHEY, CDR2 SMNVEV (reference sequence). The CDR3 nucleotides are TGTGCCAGCACCCCGATGGGTATGCGGGGTAACTATGGCTACACCTTC. Its protein is CASTPMGMRGNYGYTF.

The chain combines TRBV7-3 with TRBJ2-6; D remains ambiguous. CDR1 SGHTA and CDR2 FQGTGA come from the germline V gene. This CDR3 has 19 amino acids. The V and J ends lost 5 bases and 5 bases respectively, with 25 bases between them. The chain's CDR3 is CASSAGADGLQSRANVLTF. In nucleotides, the CDR3 is TGTGCCAGCAGCGCAGGTGCAGACGGCTTACAAAGTCGGGCCAACGTCCTGACTTTC.

The J gene is TRBJ2-1, the V gene TRBV9, with 9 bases fitting TRBD1. V was pared by 3 bases and J by 16 bases, with 8 bases of the junction left unmatched. The V gene's germline CDR1 is SGDLS and CDR2 YYNGEE. CDR3 size: 12 residues. This CDR3 is CASSGGTGSVFF. The CDR3 DNA reads as TGTGCCAGCAGCGGGGGGACAGGGTCGGTCTTCTTC.

This chain links TRBV27 with TRBJ2-3, with TRBD1 matching over 7 bases. Trimming cost V 5 bases and J 0 bases; bases outside gene matches: 8. This CDR3 has 16 residues. Germline V CDR1 and CDR2: MNHEY, SMNVEV (reference sequence). The chain's CDR3 is CASSAGTALSTDTQYF. CDR3 in DNA: TGTGCCAGCAGTGCCGGGACAGCCCTAAGCACAGATACGCAGTATTTT.

The rearrangement links TRBV7-9 to TRBJ2-2, with D tentatively TRBD1 (5 bases). Germline CDR1 and CDR2: SEHNR and FQNEAQ (reference sequence). The CDR3 extends over 16 amino acids. V was pared by 5 bases and J by 1 base, with 14 bases between. CDR3 in amino acids: CASSPINQGNTGELFF. The DNA of the CDR3 is TGTGCCAGCAGCCCCATAAATCAGGGGAACACCGGGGAGCTGTTTTTT.

This clone appeared a single time. The chain links TRBV6-5 to TRBJ2-5, with 11 positions matching TRBD2. Germline V CDR1 and CDR2: MNHEY, SVGAGI. The CDR3 loop spans 15 amino acids. Losses at the gene ends were 6 bases for V and 6 bases for J; bases not matched to a gene: 9. The CDR3 nucleotides are TGTGCCAGCAGCTCGACTAGCGGGATTTTAAAGACCCAGTACTTC. It codes for CASSSTSGILKTQYF.

The rearrangement uses TRBV5-6 and TRBJ2-1, with D maybe TRBD2 (7 bases). In germline, CDR1 is SGHDT, CDR2 YYEEEE. The CDR3 is 16 amino acids. V was shortened by 3 bases and J by 3 bases, with 16 bases between the two germline ends. CDR3 in amino acids: CASSWGGAGDYNEQFF. DNA for the CDR3: TGTGCCAGCAGCTGGGGGGGGGCAGGGGACTACAATGAGCAGTTCTTC.